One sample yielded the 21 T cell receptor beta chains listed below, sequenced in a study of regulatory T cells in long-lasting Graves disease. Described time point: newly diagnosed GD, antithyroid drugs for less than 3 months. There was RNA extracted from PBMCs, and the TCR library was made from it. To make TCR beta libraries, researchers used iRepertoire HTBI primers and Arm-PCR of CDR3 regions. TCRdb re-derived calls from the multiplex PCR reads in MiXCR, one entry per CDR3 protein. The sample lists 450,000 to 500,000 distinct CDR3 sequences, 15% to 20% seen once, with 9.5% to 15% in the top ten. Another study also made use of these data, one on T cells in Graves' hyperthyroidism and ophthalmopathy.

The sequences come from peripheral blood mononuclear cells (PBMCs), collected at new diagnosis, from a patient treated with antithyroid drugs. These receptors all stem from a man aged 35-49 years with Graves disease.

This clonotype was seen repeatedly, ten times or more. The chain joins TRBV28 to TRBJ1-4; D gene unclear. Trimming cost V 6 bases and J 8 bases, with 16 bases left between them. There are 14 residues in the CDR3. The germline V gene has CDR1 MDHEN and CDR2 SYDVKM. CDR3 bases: TGTGCCAGCAGGCCGGCCGCAGCCAAGGAAAAACTGTTTTTT. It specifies CASRPAAAKEKLFF.

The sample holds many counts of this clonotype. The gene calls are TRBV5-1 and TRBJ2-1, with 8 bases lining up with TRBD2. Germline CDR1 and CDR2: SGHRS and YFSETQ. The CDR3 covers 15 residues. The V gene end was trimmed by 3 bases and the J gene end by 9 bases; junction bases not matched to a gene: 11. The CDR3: CASSSATGTSREQFF. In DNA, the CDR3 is TGCGCCAGCAGCTCGGCAACCGGGACTAGTCGTGAGCAGTTCTTC.

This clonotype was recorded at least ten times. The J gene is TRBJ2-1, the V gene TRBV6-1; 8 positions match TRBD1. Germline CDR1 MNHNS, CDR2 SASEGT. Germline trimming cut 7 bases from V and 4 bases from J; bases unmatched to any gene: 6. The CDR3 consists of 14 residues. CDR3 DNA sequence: TGTGCCAGCACCCCAAGACAGGGGTACAATGAGCAGTTCTTC. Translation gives CASTPRQGYNEQFF.

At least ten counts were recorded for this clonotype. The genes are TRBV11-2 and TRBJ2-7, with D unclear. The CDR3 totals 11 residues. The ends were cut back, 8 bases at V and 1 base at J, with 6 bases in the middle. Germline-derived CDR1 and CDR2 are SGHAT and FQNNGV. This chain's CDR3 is CASGRSYEQYF. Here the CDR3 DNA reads TGTGCCAGCGGTAGATCCTACGAGCAGTACTTC. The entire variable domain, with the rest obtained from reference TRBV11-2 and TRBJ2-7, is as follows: EAGVAQSPRYKIIEKRQSVAFWCNPISGHATLYWYQQILGQGPKLLIQFQNNGVVDDSQLPKDRFSAERLKGVDSTLKIQPAKLEDSAVYLCASGRSYEQYFGPGTRLTVT.

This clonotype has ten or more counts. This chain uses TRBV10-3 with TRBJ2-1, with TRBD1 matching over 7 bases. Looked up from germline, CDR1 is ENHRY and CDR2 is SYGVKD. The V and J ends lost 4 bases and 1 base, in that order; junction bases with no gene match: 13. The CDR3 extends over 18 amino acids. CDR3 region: CAISGANRGWLSYNEQFF. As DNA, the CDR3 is TGTGCCATCAGTGGGGCGAACAGGGGCTGGCTTTCCTACAATGAGCAGTTCTTC.

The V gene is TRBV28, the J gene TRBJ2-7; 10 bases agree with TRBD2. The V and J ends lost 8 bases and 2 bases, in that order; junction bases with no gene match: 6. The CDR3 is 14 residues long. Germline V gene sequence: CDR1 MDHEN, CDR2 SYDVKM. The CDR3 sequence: CASLAGAIPYEQYF. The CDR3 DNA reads TGTGCCAGCCTAGCGGGGGCAATCCCCTACGAGCAGTACTTC.

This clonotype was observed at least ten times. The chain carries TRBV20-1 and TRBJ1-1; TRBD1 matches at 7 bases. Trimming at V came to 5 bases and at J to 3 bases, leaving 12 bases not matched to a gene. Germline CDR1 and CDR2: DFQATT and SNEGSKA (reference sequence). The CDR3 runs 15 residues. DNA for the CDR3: TGCAGTGCTCTTACACCAGGGGGGCAGGACACTGAAGCTTTCTTT. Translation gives CSALTPGGQDTEAFF.

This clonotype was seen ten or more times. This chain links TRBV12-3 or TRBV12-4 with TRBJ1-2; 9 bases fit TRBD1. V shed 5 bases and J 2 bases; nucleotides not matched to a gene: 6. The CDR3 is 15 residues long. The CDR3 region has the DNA TGTGCCAGCAGTGCGGGACAGGGAGGCAACTATGGCTACACCTTC. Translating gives CASSAGQGGNYGYTF.

CDR3 bases: TGTGCCAGCAGCTTAGGTCGTGGGAAGCTGTTTTTT. This codes for CASSLGRGKLFF. V and J are TRBV7-3 and TRBJ2-2; D is uncertain. With 2 bases removed from V and 12 bases from J, the gap between germline ends came to 10 bases. The CDR3 consists of 12 residues. CDR1 is SGHTA and CDR2 is FQGTGA in the germline V gene.

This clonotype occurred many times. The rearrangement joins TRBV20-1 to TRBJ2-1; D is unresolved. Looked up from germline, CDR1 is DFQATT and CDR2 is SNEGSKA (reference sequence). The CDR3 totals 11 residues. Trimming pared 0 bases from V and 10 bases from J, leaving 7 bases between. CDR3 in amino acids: CSARDGGEQFF. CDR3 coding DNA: TGCAGTGCTAGAGACGGTGGGGAGCAGTTCTTC.

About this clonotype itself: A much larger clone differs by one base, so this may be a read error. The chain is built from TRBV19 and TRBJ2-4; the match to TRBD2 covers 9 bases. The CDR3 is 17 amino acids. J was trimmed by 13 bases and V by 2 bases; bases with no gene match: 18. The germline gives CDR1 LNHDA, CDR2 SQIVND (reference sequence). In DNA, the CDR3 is TGTGCCAGTAGTATACGCTCAGCGGGAGGCCATTACAATGAGCAGTACTTC. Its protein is CASSIRSAGGHYNEQYF.

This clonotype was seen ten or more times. CDR3: CASSKATFDRVRVYEQYF. For the CDR3, the DNA is TGTGCCAGCAGCAAGGCCACATTCGACAGGGTAAGGGTCTACGAGCAGTACTTC. The chain is built from TRBV6-1 and TRBJ2-7, with 7 bases lining up with TRBD1. Germline lookup yields CDR1 MNHNS and CDR2 SASEGT. V shed 6 bases, J shed 3 bases, and the junction held 20 bases outside the gene matches. The CDR3 length is 18 residues.

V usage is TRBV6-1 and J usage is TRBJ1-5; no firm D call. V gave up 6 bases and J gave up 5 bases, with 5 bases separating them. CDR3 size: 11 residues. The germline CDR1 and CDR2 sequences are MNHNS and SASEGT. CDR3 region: CASRGYQPQHF. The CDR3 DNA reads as TGTGCCAGCAGAGGATATCAGCCCCAGCATTTT.

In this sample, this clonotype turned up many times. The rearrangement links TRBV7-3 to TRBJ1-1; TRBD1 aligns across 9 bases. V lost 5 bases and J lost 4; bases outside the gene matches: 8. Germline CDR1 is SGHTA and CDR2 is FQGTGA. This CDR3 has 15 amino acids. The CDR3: CASSRTGGGRTEAFF. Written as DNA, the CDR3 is TGTGCCAGCAGCCGTACAGGGGGCGGACGCACTGAAGCTTTCTTT.

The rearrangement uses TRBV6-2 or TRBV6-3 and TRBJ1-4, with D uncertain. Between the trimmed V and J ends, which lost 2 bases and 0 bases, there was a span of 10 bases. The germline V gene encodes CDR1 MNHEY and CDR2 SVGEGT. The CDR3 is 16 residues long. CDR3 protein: CASSYNPTTTNEKLFF. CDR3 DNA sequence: TGTGCCAGCAGTTACAACCCCACCACAACTAATGAAAAACTGTTTTTT.

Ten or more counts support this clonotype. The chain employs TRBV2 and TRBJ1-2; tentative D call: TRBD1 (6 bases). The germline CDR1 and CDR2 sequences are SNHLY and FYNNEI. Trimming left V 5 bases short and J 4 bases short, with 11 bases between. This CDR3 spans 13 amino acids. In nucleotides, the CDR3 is TGTGCCAGCAGTTCTACAGGGAGCTATGGCTACACCTTC. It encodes CASSSTGSYGYTF.

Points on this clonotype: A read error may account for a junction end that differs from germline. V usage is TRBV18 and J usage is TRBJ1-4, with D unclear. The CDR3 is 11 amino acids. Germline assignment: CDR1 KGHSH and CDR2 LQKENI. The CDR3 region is CASSLKEKPFF. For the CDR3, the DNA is TGTGCCAGCTCACTAAAGGAAAAACCGTTTTTT.

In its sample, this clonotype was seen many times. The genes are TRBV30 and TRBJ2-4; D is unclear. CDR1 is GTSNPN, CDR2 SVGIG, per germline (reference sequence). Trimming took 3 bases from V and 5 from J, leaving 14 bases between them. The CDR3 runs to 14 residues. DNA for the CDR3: TGTGCCTGGAGCGATGCGGCCACCCAAAACATTCAGTACTTC. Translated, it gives CAWSDAATQNIQYF.

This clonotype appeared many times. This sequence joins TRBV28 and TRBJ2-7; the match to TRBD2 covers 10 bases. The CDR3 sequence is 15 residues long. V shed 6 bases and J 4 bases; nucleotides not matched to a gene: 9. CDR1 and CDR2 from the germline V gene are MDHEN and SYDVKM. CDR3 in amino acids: CASSLGLAGVYEQYF. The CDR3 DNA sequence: TGTGCCAGCAGCTTAGGTCTAGCGGGAGTTTACGAGCAGTACTTC.

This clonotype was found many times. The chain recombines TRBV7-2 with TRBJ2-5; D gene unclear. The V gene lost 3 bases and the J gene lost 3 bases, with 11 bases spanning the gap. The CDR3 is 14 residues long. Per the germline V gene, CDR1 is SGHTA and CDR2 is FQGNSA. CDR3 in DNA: TGTGCCAGCAGCTTCCCTGACATCGAAGAGACCCAGTACTTC. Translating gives CASSFPDIEETQYF.

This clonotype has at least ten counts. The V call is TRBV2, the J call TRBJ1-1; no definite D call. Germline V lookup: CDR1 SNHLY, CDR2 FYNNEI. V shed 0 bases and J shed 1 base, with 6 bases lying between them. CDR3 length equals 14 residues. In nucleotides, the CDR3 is TGTGCCAGCAGTGAAGCCAGGACGAACACTGAAGCTTTCTTT. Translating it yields CASSEARTNTEAFF.